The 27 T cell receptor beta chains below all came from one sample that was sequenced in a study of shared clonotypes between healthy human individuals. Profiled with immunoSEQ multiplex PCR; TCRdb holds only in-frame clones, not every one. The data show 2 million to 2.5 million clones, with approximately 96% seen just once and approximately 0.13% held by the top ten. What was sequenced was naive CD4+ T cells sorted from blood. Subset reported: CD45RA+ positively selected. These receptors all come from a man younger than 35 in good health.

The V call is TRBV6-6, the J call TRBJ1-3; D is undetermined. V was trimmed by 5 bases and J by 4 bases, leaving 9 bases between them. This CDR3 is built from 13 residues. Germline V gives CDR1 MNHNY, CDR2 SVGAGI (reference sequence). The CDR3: CASSAVGGNTIYF. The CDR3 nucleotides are TGTGCCAGCAGTGCCGTGGGGGGAAACACCATATATTTT.

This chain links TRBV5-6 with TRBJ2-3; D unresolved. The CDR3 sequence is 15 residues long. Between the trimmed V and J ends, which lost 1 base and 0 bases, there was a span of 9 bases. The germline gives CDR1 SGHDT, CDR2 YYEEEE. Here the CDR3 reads CASSLMAQSTDTQYF. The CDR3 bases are TGTGCCAGCAGCTTGATGGCTCAGAGCACAGATACGCAGTATTTT.

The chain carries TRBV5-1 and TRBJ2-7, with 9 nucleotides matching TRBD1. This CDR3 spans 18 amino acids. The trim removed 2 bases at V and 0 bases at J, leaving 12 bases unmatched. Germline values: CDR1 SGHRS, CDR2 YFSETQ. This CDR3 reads CASSLLSSGQGTSYEQYF. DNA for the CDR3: TGCGCCAGCAGCTTATTGTCGTCTGGACAGGGGACCTCCTACGAGCAGTACTTC.

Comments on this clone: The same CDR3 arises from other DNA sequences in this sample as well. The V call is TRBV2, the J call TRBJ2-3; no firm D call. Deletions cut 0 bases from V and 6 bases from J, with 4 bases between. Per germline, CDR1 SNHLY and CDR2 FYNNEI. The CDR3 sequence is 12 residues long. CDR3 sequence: CASSEAVDTQYF. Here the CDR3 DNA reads TGTGCCAGCAGTGAAGCAGTTGATACGCAGTATTTT.

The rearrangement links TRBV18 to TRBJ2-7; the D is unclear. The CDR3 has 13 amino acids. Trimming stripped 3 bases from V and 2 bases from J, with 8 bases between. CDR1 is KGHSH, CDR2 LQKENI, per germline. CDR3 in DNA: TGTGCCAGCTCACCTGGCTATGCCTACGAGCAGTACTTC. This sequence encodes CASSPGYAYEQYF.

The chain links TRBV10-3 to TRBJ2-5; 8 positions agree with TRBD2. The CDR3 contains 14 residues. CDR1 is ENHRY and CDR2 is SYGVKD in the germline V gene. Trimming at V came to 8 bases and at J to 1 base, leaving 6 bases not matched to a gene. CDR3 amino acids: CAIGRGTSQETQYF. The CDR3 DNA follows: TGTGCCATCGGCCGAGGGACTAGCCAAGAGACCCAGTACTTC.

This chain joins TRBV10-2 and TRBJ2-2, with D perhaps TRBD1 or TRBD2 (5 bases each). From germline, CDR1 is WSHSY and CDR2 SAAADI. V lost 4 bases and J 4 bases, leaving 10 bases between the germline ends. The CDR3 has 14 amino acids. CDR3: CASSVEGPTGELFF. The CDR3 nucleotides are TGCGCCAGCAGTGTTGAGGGACCCACCGGGGAGCTGTTTTTT.

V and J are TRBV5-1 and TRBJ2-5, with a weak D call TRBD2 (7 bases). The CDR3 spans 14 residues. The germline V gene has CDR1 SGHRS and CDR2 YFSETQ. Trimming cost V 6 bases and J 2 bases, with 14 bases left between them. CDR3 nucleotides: TGCGCCAGCACTCCCCGGGGGGCGCAAGAGACCCAGTACTTC. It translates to CASTPRGAQETQYF.

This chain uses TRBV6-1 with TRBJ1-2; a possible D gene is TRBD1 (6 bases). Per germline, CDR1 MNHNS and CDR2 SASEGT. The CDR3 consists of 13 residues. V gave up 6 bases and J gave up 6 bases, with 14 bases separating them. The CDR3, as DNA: TGTGCCAGCAGGTTTACAGGGTCGGATGGCTACACCTTC. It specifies CASRFTGSDGYTF.

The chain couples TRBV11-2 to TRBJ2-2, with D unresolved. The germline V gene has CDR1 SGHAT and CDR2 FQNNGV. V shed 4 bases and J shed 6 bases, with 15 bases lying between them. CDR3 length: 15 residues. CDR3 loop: CASSSLTGWAGELFF. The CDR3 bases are TGTGCCAGCAGCTCCTTGACCGGGTGGGCCGGGGAGCTGTTTTTT. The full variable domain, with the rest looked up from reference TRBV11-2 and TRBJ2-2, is EAGVAQSPRYKIIEKRQSVAFWCNPISGHATLYWYQQILGQGPKLLIQFQNNGVVDDSQLPKDRFSAERLKGVDSTLKIQPAKLEDSAVYLCASSSLTGWAGELFFGEGSRLTVL.

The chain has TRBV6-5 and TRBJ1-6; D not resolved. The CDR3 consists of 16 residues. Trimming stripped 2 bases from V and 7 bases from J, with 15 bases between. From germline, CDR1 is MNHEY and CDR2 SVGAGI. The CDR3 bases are TGTGCCAGCAGTTACGGTACGGACTTAATAAATTCACCCCTCCACTTT. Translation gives CASSYGTDLINSPLHF.

This CDR3 is CASGLGEGTEAFF. The CDR3 DNA is TGTGCTAGTGGTTTGGGAGAGGGCACTGAAGCTTTCTTT. The chain uses TRBV12-5 and TRBJ1-1; D call uncertain. Trimming removed 1 base from V and 4 bases from J, with 7 bases in between. Germline lookup yields CDR1 LGHNT and CDR2 FRNRAP. The CDR3 totals 13 residues.

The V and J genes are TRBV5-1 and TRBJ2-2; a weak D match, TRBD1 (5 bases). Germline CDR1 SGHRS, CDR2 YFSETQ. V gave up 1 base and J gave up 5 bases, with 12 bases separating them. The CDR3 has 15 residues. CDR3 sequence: CASSLIQGRTGELFF. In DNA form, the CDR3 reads TGCGCCAGCAGCTTGATTCAGGGCCGGACCGGGGAGCTGTTTTTT.

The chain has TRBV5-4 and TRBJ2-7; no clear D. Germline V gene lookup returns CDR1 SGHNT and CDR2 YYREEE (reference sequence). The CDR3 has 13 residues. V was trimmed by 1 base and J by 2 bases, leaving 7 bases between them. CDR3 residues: CASSLIDTYEQYF. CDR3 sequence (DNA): TGTGCCAGCAGCTTGATTGATACCTACGAGCAGTACTTC. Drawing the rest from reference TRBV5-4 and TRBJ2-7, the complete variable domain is ETGVTQSPTHLIKTRGQQVTLRCSSQSGHNTVSWYQQALGQGPQFIFQYYREEENGRGNFPPRFSGLQFPNYSSELNVNALELDDSALYLCASSLIDTYEQYFGPGTRLTVT.

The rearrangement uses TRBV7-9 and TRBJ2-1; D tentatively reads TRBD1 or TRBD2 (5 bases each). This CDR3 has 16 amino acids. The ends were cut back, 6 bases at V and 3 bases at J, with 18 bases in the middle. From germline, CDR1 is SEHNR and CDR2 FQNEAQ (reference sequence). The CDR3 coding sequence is TGTGCCAGCAGAGCCGACGGGGCGGGCCTCTACAATGAGCAGTTCTTC. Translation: CASRADGAGLYNEQFF.

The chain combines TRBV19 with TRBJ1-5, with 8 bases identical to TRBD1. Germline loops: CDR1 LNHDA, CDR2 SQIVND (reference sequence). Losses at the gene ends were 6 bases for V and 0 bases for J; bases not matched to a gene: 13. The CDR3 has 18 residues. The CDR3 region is CASSRARGRMSSNQPQHF. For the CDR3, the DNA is TGTGCCAGTAGCAGGGCCAGGGGGCGCATGAGTAGCAATCAGCCCCAGCATTTT. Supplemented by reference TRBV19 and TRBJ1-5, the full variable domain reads DGGITQSPKYLFRKEGQNVTLSCEQNLNHDAMYWYRQDPGQGLRLIYYSQIVNDFQKGDIAEGYSVSREKKESFPLTVTSAQKNPTAFYLCASSRARGRMSSNQPQHFGDGTRLSIL.

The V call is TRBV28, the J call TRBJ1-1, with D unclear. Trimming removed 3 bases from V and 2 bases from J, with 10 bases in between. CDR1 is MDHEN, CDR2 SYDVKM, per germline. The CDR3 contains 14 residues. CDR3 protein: CASSFRRLNTEAFF. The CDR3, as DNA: TGTGCCAGCAGTTTCCGGCGATTAAACACTGAAGCTTTCTTT.

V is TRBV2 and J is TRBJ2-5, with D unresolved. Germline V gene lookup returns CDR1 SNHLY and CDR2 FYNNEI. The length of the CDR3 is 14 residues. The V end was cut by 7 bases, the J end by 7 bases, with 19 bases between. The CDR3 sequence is CASTGPQRSGTQYF. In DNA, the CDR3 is TGTGCCAGCACCGGACCCCAGCGTTCGGGGACCCAGTACTTC.

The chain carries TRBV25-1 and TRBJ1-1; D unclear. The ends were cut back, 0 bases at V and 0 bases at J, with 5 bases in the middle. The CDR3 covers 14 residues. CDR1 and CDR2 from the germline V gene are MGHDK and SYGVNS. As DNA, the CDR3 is TGTGCCAGCAGTGAATATAGTTTGAACACTGAAGCTTTCTTT. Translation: CASSEYSLNTEAFF.

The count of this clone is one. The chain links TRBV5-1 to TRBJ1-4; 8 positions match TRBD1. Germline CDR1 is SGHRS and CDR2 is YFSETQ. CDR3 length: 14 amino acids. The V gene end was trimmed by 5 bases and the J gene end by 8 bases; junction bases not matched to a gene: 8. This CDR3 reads CASSRGQGSEKLFF. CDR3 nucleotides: TGCGCCAGCAGTAGAGGACAGGGAAGCGAAAAACTGTTTTTT.

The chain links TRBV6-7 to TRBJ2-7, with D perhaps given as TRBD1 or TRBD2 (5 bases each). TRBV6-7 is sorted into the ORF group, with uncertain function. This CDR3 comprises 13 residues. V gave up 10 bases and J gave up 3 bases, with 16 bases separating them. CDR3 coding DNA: TGTGCCACTGGGAGACAGACGGACTACGAGCAGTACTTC. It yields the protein CATGRQTDYEQYF.

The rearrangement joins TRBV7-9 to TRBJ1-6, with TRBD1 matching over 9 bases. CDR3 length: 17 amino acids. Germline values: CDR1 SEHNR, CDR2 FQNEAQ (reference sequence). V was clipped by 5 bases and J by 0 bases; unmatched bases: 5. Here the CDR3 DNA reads TGTGCCAGCAGCCCACAGGGGGCGAGCTCCTATAATTCACCCCTCCACTTT. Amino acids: CASSPQGASSYNSPLHF.

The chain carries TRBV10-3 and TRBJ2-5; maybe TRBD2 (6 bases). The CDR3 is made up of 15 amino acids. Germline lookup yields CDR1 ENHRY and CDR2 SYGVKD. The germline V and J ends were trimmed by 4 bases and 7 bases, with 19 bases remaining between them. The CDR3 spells CAISAAAGLDPTQYF. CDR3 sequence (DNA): TGTGCCATCAGTGCCGCCGCGGGACTGGATCCGACCCAGTACTTC.

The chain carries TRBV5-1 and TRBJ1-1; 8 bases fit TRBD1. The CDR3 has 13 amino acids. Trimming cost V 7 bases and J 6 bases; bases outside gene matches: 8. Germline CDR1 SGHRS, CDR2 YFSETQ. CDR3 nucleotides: TGCGCCAGCGGAACAGGGGGGTCCCCTGAAGCTTTCTTT. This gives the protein CASGTGGSPEAFF.

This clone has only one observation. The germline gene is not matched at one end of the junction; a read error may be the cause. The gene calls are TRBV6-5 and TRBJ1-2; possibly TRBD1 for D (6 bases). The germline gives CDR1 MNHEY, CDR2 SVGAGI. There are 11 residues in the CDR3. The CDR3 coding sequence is TGTGCCAGCAGTTACGGGCGACAGGCTTACTTC. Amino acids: CASSYGRQAYF.

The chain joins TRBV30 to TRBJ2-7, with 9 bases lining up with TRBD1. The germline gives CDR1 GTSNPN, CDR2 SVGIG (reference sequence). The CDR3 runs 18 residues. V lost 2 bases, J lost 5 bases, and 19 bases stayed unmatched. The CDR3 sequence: CAWSMTRTSGTGLHEQYF. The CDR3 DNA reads TGTGCCTGGAGTATGACGCGCACCTCCGGGACAGGGCTTCACGAGCAGTACTTC. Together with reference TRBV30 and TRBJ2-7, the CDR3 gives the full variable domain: SQTIHQWPATLVQPVGSPLSLECTVEGTSNPNLYWYRQAAGRGLQLLFYSVGIGQISSEVPQNLSASRPQDRQFILSSKKLLLSDSGFYLCAWSMTRTSGTGLHEQYFGPGTRLTVT.

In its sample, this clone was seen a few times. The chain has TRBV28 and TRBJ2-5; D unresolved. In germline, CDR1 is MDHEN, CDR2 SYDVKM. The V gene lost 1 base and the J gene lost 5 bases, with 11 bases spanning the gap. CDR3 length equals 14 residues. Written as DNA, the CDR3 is TGTGCCAGCAGTTTATTGGCCCTCCTTGAGACCCAGTACTTC. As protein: CASSLLALLETQYF.